This T cell receptor (beta chain) was obtained from a study of CD8+CD57+ T cells in acquired aplastic anemia. Study in general: Yields of DNA that came from sorted CD4+ and CD8+ cells averaged about 2.9 ug.

Worth noting for this clonotype: Its antigen is undetermined.

Study-level points and caveats: It was found that twenty-nine CD8+ CDR3 sequences were shared between patients and controls.

The TCR beta profiling, which covered VDJ combination and CDR3 sequence, was carried out using genomic DNA as the template. MiXCR was run by TCRdb on the reads, yielding one entry per CDR3 protein. The table lists some 280,000 distinct CDR3 sequences, approximately 57% of them singletons. The sequence derives from a human donor with severe aplastic anemia or a healthy control (not recorded which). The sequenced material came from sorted CD4+, CD8+, or CD8+CD57+ T cells (not recorded which) from PBMCs.

The CDR3 DNA follows: TGTGCCAGCGGCCTAAGGGGGGGACGGTGGCCGGGGGAGCAGTACTTC. The encoded protein is CASGLRGGRWPGEQYF. The V and J genes are TRBV11-2 and TRBJ2-7, with D perhaps TRBD2 (7 bases). The CDR3 covers 16 residues. Germline V gene lookup returns CDR1 SGHAT and CDR2 FQNNGV. V shed 8 bases and J shed 7 bases, with 27 bases lying between them.